The source of this T cell receptor beta chain is a study of CD8 T cells in Susac syndrome. RNA totalling roughly 0.45 to 1 ug underwent reverse transcription with random hexamers. Amplification of TCR beta CDR3 used immunoSEQ multiplex PCR across 54 Vbeta and 13 Jbeta. TCRdb re-called the immunoSEQ multiplex PCR reads through MiXCR, storing one row per CDR3 protein. The sample contains about 160,000 distinct CDR3 sequences, approximately 94% of which appear only once. Notes on this clonotype: Its antigen remains unknown.

Sequencing of TCR beta covered CD8+ and CD4+ T cells obtained from blood. Treatment-naive patients with stable or active relapsing-remitting disease served as multiple sclerosis controls. Regarding the study as a whole: The number of individuals included in the study's TCR sequencing and HLA analysis was acknowledged as relatively small.

The CDR3 sequence is 14 residues long. The germline V gene has CDR1 MGHDK and CDR2 SYGVNS. J gave up 5 bases and V 9 bases, and 12 bases lay outside the gene matches. This chain joins TRBV25-1 and TRBJ2-7; 8 bases fit TRBD2. Sequencing input: CD4+ T cells from PBMCs. The sequence was collected from a human donor with multiple sclerosis. The CDR3, as DNA: TGTGCCAGACCTCGTGCGGGAGGTCGCGACGAGCAGTACTTC. Residues: CARPRAGGRDEQYF.